The 31 T cell receptor beta chains given below trace back to one sample, sequenced in a study of tumour-infiltrating T cells in Burkitt lymphoma. TCRdb's copy holds only in-frame clones and misses some; the assay was immunoSEQ multiplex PCR. The table shows around 46,000 clones, with roughly 30% occurring only once. Sequences were obtained from tumor tissue. These receptors were collected from a human donor with Burkitt lymphoma.

The rearrangement links TRBV5-4 to TRBJ2-1, with 8 bases that match TRBD2. The CDR3 consists of 14 residues. In germline, CDR1 is SGHNT, CDR2 YYREEE (reference sequence). V trimming: 7 bases; J trimming: 5 bases; junction bases outside the gene matches: 8. The CDR3 DNA is TGTGCCAGCTACTCCGGGACTAGAAACAATGAGCAGTTCTTC. This sequence encodes CASYSGTRNNEQFF.

This chain connects TRBV2 to TRBJ2-5; 7 bases are shared with TRBD1. Germline V gene lookup returns CDR1 SNHLY and CDR2 FYNNEI. The CDR3 runs to 13 residues. V lost 5 bases, J lost 7 bases, and 7 bases stayed unmatched. CDR3 sequence: CASSQGEEGTQYF. CDR3 nucleotides: TGTGCCAGCAGTCAGGGGGAAGAGGGGACCCAGTACTTC.

This clone was seen more than once but under ten times. The genes are TRBV4-2 and TRBJ1-2, with D possibly being TRBD1 (5 bases). The ends were cut back, 0 bases at V and 8 bases at J, with 13 bases in the middle. CDR3 size: 14 residues. Germline V gene lookup returns CDR1 LGHNA and CDR2 YNFKEQ. CDR3 protein: CASSQDAGVGGYTF. CDR3 in DNA: TGTGCCAGCAGCCAAGATGCGGGGGTTGGCGGCTACACCTTC.

The V and J genes are TRBV5-1 and TRBJ2-5, with 8 nucleotides matching TRBD1. The CDR3 has 16 residues. V was clipped by 2 bases and J by 2 bases; unmatched bases: 8. Germline lookup yields CDR1 SGHRS and CDR2 YFSETQ. The CDR3 loop is CASSFQTGTGQETQYF. The DNA for the CDR3 is TGCGCCAGCAGCTTTCAAACCGGGACAGGACAAGAGACCCAGTACTTC. The complete variable domain, with remaining parts taken from reference TRBV5-1 and TRBJ2-5, reads KAGVTQTPRYLIKTRGQQVTLSCSPISGHRSVSWYQQTPGQGLQFLFEYFSETQRNKGNFPGRFSGRQFSNSRSEMNVSTLELGDSALYLCASSFQTGTGQETQYFGPGTRLLVL.

This clone has just a few counts. The V and J genes are TRBV7-9 and TRBJ2-3, with 7 bases that match TRBD2. In germline, CDR1 is SEHNR, CDR2 FQNEAQ (reference sequence). CDR3 length: 14 residues. The ends lost 2 bases at V and 6 bases at J; junction bases unmatched: 5. CDR3 amino acids: CASSLLAGVDTQYF. Written as DNA, the CDR3 is TGTGCCAGCAGCTTACTTGCGGGGGTCGATACGCAGTATTTT.

In this sample, this clone turned up once. The chain employs TRBV28 and TRBJ1-3; D unresolved. Deletions cut 8 bases from V and 1 base from J, with 15 bases between. Per the germline V gene, CDR1 is MDHEN and CDR2 is SYDVKM. CDR3 length equals 15 residues. CDR3 in amino acids: CASLPSSGSGNTIYF. CDR3 nucleotides: TGTGCCAGCCTCCCCAGTAGCGGTTCTGGAAACACCATATATTTT.

This clone was counted a few times. This chain connects TRBV5-6 to TRBJ2-7, with D possibly TRBD1 on 5 matching bases. Germline loops: CDR1 SGHDT, CDR2 YYEEEE. The V and J ends lost 4 bases and 2 bases respectively, with 10 bases between them. There are 13 residues in the CDR3. The CDR3 protein is CASSLQAAYEQYF. The CDR3 DNA reads as TGTGCCAGCAGCCTACAGGCTGCCTACGAGCAGTACTTC.

CDR3 in DNA: TGCGCCAGCAGCTTGGGCGTCTGGGATGAGCAGTTCTTC. Translated, it gives CASSLGVWDEQFF. J is TRBJ2-1 and V is TRBV5-1; D gene unclear. The CDR3 spans 13 residues. The germline V gene encodes CDR1 SGHRS and CDR2 YFSETQ. The ends were cut back, 0 bases at V and 8 bases at J, with 9 bases in the middle.

This clone came up a few times. The rearrangement uses TRBV5-1 and TRBJ2-7; D is possibly TRBD1 (5 bases). This CDR3 has 16 amino acids. Germline V gene lookup returns CDR1 SGHRS and CDR2 YFSETQ. Between the trimmed V and J ends, which lost 3 bases and 2 bases, there was a span of 18 bases. CDR3 amino acids: CASSSTLEQGTYEQYF. CDR3 nucleotide sequence: TGCGCCAGCAGCTCCACACTTGAGCAGGGAACCTACGAGCAGTACTTC.

This clone has a handful of counts. This chain uses TRBV1 with TRBJ1-1; no DNA check was done on the table's D call, TRBD1. TRBV1 is given as a pseudogene. CDR3 length: 14 amino acids. CDR3 bases: TGCACCAGCAGTAACAGACAGGGCAGCACTGAAGCTTTCTTT. It specifies CTSSNRQGSTEAFF.

The rearrangement uses TRBV7-2 and TRBJ2-7; no definite D call. Germline V lookup: CDR1 SGHTA, CDR2 FQGNSA. V dropped 5 bases and J dropped 0 bases, with 5 bases sitting between them. The CDR3 runs to 12 residues. The DNA for the CDR3 is TGTGCCAGCAGCCTCCGCTCCTACGAGCAGTACTTC. Its translation: CASSLRSYEQYF.

A few counts support this clone. V and J are TRBV6-5 and TRBJ2-1; a weak D match, TRBD2 (6 bases). Trimming left V 7 bases short and J 4 bases short, with 14 bases between. CDR1 is MNHEY and CDR2 is SVGAGI in the germline V gene. The CDR3 is made up of 14 amino acids. In DNA, the CDR3 is TGTGCCAGCAACCAGACTAGAATGTACAATGAGCAGTTCTTC. This gives the protein CASNQTRMYNEQFF.

J is TRBJ1-2 and V is TRBV20-1; D unresolved. Germline values: CDR1 DFQATT, CDR2 SNEGSKA (reference sequence). Trimming stripped 4 bases from V and 8 bases from J, with 11 bases between. The length of the CDR3 is 11 residues. CDR3 in DNA: TGCAGTGCTAAGGCGACCTGGGGCTACACCTTC. This gives the protein CSAKATWGYTF.

V usage is TRBV6-1 and J usage is TRBJ2-1; TRBD2 aligns across 12 bases. The CDR3 covers 14 residues. Germline V gene lookup returns CDR1 MNHNS and CDR2 SASEGT. V lost 5 bases and J lost 9; bases outside the gene matches: 5. The CDR3 loop reads CASSTSGGTGEQFF. The CDR3 bases are TGTGCCAGCAGTACTAGCGGGGGGACCGGTGAGCAGTTCTTC.

The table lists this clone with many counts. V is TRBV15 and J is TRBJ2-5; 9 bases are a match to TRBD1. CDR1 is LNHNV and CDR2 is YYDKDF in the germline V gene (reference sequence). V shed 4 bases and J 0 bases; nucleotides not matched to a gene: 12. This CDR3 is built from 18 residues. The CDR3 is CATSKHGTGIFYQETQYF. CDR3 nucleotide sequence: TGTGCCACCAGCAAGCACGGGACAGGGATTTTCTACCAAGAGACCCAGTACTTC.

This clone was recorded a few times. This chain joins TRBV2 and TRBJ1-2; D unclear. The germline V gene encodes CDR1 SNHLY and CDR2 FYNNEI. The CDR3 is 10 residues long. The CDR3 DNA reads TGTGCTGCCGGCGGGCAGGGCTACACCTTC. As protein: CAAGGQGYTF. The full variable domain, in which reference TRBV2 and TRBJ1-2 provide the parts outside the CDR3, is EPEVTQTPSHQVTQMGQEVILRCVPISNHLYFYWYRQILGQKVEFLVSFYNNEISEKSEIFDDQFSVERPDGSNFTLKIRSTKLEDSAMYFCAAGGQGYTFGSGTRLTVV.

This clone showed up just a few times. The gene calls are TRBV2 and TRBJ2-5, with 8 bases identical to TRBD2. Germline lookup yields CDR1 SNHLY and CDR2 FYNNEI. V lost 8 bases to trimming and J lost 2 bases; unmatched junction nucleotides: 10. The CDR3 runs 15 residues. The CDR3 here is CASGHGGGGQETQYF. In DNA, the CDR3 is TGTGCCAGCGGACACGGGGGGGGAGGGCAAGAGACCCAGTACTTC.

The rearrangement uses TRBV5-1 and TRBJ1-1; D unclear. V lost 6 bases, J lost 1 base, and 10 bases lay in between. Germline-derived CDR1 and CDR2 are SGHRS and YFSETQ. CDR3 length: 13 residues. CDR3 residues: CASTPRENTEAFF. CDR3 bases: TGCGCCAGCACCCCCCGCGAGAACACTGAAGCTTTCTTT.

V is TRBV15 and J is TRBJ2-1, with 7 nucleotides matching TRBD1. Germline loops: CDR1 LNHNV, CDR2 YYDKDF (reference sequence). This CDR3 has 17 residues. The V and J ends lost 3 bases and 4 bases, in that order; junction bases with no gene match: 12. CDR3 nucleotides: TGTGCCACCAGCAGGGACAGGACGGGATCAACATACAATGAGCAGTTCTTC. Its protein product is CATSRDRTGSTYNEQFF.

The chain employs TRBV5-1 and TRBJ2-2; D is uncertain. The CDR3 spans 14 residues. V was clipped by 2 bases and J by 4 bases, with 9 bases between them. CDR1 SGHRS and CDR2 YFSETQ come from the germline V gene. In DNA form, the CDR3 reads TGCGCCAGCAGCTTCACGGTTAGCACCGGGGAGCTGTTTTTT. Translated, it gives CASSFTVSTGELFF.

This clone came up a few times. The rearrangement uses TRBV2 and TRBJ2-1; 16 nucleotides line up with TRBD2. Germline lookup yields CDR1 SNHLY and CDR2 FYNNEI. This CDR3 contains 18 residues. V was pared by 6 bases and J by 1 base, with 6 bases of the junction left unmatched. DNA of the CDR3: TGTGCCAGCAGACCGGGACTAGCGGGGGGGAGGTCCTACAATGAGCAGTTCTTC. Its translation is CASRPGLAGGRSYNEQFF.

The chain combines TRBV29-1 with TRBJ2-7; D is uncertain. Per germline, CDR1 SQVTM and CDR2 ANQGSEA. The CDR3 runs to 13 residues. V gave up 4 bases and J gave up 0 bases, with 10 bases separating them. CDR3 sequence: CSVVNPISYEQYF. For the CDR3, the DNA is TGCAGCGTTGTAAACCCGATCTCCTACGAGCAGTACTTC.

The chain employs TRBV7-8 and TRBJ1-2; D is unclear. Germline values: CDR1 SGHVS, CDR2 FQNEAQ. V lost 5 bases to trimming and J lost 4 bases, with 11 bases between them. CDR3 length: 13 amino acids. CDR3 nucleotides: TGTGCCAGCAGCCCTACCAAGATCTATGGCTACACCTTC. It codes for CASSPTKIYGYTF.

This clone was found once. The J gene is TRBJ2-3, the V gene TRBV11-2, with 9 bases that match TRBD1. The CDR3 totals 15 residues. The germline CDR1 and CDR2 sequences are SGHAT and FQNNGV. V lost 5 bases to trimming and J lost 6 bases; unmatched junction nucleotides: 9. The CDR3 DNA reads as TGTGCCAGCAGCCGCATGGACAGGGGTGCTGATACGCAGTATTTT. Protein product: CASSRMDRGADTQYF.

This clone was seen a handful of times. The sample carries other DNA sequences with the same CDR3. This chain connects TRBV7-9 to TRBJ1-3, with D tentatively TRBD1 (5 bases). V dropped 5 bases and J dropped 1 base, with 9 bases sitting between them. Germline V lookup: CDR1 SEHNR, CDR2 FQNEAQ (reference sequence). The CDR3 runs 14 residues. In nucleotides, the CDR3 is TGTGCCAGCAGCCTGGGGCGTTCTGGAAACACCATATATTTT. Its protein is CASSLGRSGNTIYF.

This chain joins TRBV2 and TRBJ1-6; 7 bases match TRBD1. The CDR3 has 14 residues. Trimming cost V 6 bases and J 7 bases; bases outside gene matches: 6. Germline values: CDR1 SNHLY, CDR2 FYNNEI. CDR3 sequence reads: CASRTDRTNSPLHF. CDR3 in DNA: TGTGCCAGCAGGACGGACAGGACAAATTCACCCCTCCACTTT. The variable domain in full, completed from reference TRBV2 and TRBJ1-6, reads EPEVTQTPSHQVTQMGQEVILRCVPISNHLYFYWYRQILGQKVEFLVSFYNNEISEKSEIFDDQFSVERPDGSNFTLKIRSTKLEDSAMYFCASRTDRTNSPLHFGNGTRLTVT.

The V and J genes are TRBV28 and TRBJ2-4; the D gene is possibly TRBD1 (6 bases). CDR3 length: 16 residues. Trimming removed 5 bases at V and 5 bases at J, with 19 bases between. CDR1 is MDHEN, CDR2 SYDVKM, per germline. The CDR3 DNA reads as TGTGCCAGCAGTCCTCAACAGGGATTGATCCAAAACATTCAGTACTTC. It is translated as CASSPQQGLIQNIQYF.

This clone appeared a few times. V usage is TRBV6-5 and J usage is TRBJ1-1, with TRBD1 as a possible D gene (5 bases). The CDR3 extends over 11 amino acids. Germline V gives CDR1 MNHEY, CDR2 SVGAGI. V shed 8 bases and J shed 13 bases, with 17 bases lying between them. DNA of the CDR3: TGTGCCAGCGGGCAGCCCTCAGGGAATTTCTTT. Amino acids: CASGQPSGNFF.

The chain employs TRBV9 and TRBJ1-6; D not certain. The V gene lost 2 bases and the J gene lost 6 bases, with 9 bases spanning the gap. CDR1 and CDR2 (germline): SGDLS, YYNGEE. The CDR3 is 14 amino acids. The CDR3 here is CASSVEVGNSPLHF. The DNA for the CDR3 is TGTGCCAGCAGCGTTGAAGTGGGTAATTCACCCCTCCACTTT.

This clone has a handful of counts. This chain uses TRBV9 with TRBJ2-7; 7 nucleotides align to TRBD1. V dropped 3 bases and J dropped 4; count of bases not matched to a gene: 7. There are 14 residues in the CDR3. Germline lookup yields CDR1 SGDLS and CDR2 YYNGEE. The CDR3 loop reads CASSAGDRFYEQYF. CDR3 DNA: TGTGCCAGCAGCGCCGGGGACAGATTTTACGAGCAGTACTTC.

The V and J genes are TRBV7-2 and TRBJ2-4; D gene ambiguous. CDR1 SGHTA and CDR2 FQGNSA come from the germline V gene. V gave up 5 bases and J gave up 0 bases, with 11 bases separating them. The CDR3 has 15 residues. CDR3 in amino acids: CASSTSALAKNIQYF. For the CDR3, the DNA is TGTGCCAGCAGCACCTCCGCCCTAGCCAAAAACATTCAGTACTTC.